The sequence of this T cell receptor (beta chain) was determined in a study of T cells in localized non-small cell lung cancer. TCRdb keeps only in-frame clones here, not all; method: immunoSEQ multiplex PCR. The sample records about 40,000 clones, 65% to 90% being singletons. Germline V CDR1 and CDR2: MNHNY, SVGAGI (reference sequence). Trimming left V 7 bases short and J 5 bases short, with 20 bases between. CDR3 length equals 15 residues. The chain carries TRBV6-6 and TRBJ2-5; D not resolved. The source was peripheral blood mononuclear cells, collected before any cancer treatment. The TCR comes from an older male donor with stage II lung adenocarcinoma. The CDR3 spells CASTLSRQAFETQYF. CDR3 nucleotide sequence: TGTGCCAGCACCCTTAGTAGGCAGGCCTTCGAGACCCAGTACTTC.